This T cell receptor (beta chain) was observed in a study of cytomegalovirus exposure and HLA in healthy donors. The wider study: The 110 million or so unique TCR beta sequences, from 150 million to 200 million T cells, were found by an earlier analysis.

The PCR used 60 Vbeta and 13 Jbeta primers. Assay: immunoSEQ multiplex PCR; the TCRdb copy retains only in-frame clones and omits some. The sample yields 150,000 to 200,000 clones, about four fifths seen once. Germline lookup yields CDR1 DFQATT and CDR2 SNEGSKA (reference sequence). The V end lost 6 bases, the J end lost 5 bases, and 7 bases lay between the germline ends. The length of the CDR3 is 10 residues. The J gene is TRBJ2-5, the V gene TRBV20-1, with a weak D call TRBD2 (6 bases). This clonotype was sampled from a woman younger than 45 in good health and CMV-seropositive. The specimen sequenced was PBMCs. CDR3 in amino acids: CSAGRETQYF. DNA for the CDR3: TGCAGTGCGGGGAGGGAGACCCAGTACTTC.